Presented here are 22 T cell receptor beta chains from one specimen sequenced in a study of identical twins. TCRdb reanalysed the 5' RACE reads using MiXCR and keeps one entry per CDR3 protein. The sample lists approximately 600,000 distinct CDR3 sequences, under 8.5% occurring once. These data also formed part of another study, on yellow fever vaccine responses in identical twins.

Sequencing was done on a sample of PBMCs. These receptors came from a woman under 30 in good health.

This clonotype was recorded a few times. CDR3 region: CASSGDLWFWTGLHYEQYV. The CDR3 nucleotides are TGTGCCAGCAGCGGGGATTTGTGGTTCTGGACAGGGCTCCACTACGAGCAGTACGTC. The J gene is TRBJ2-7, the V gene TRBV11-1; TRBD1 matches at 8 bases. CDR3 length equals 19 residues. Germline assignment: CDR1 SGHAT and CDR2 FQDESV (reference sequence). The V and J ends lost 5 bases and 3 bases, in that order; junction bases with no gene match: 21.

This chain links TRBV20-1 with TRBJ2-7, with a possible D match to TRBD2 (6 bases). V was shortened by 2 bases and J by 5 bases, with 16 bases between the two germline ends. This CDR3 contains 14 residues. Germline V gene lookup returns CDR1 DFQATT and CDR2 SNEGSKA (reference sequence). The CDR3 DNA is TGCAGTGCTAGACCACTAGCATTGACTAACGAGCAGTACTTC. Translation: CSARPLALTNEQYF.

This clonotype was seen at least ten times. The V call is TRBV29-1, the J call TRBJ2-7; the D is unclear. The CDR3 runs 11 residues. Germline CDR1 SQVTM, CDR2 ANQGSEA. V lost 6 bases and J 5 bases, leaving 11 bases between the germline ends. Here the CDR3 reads CSVAAYHEQYF. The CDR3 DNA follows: TGCAGCGTCGCTGCATACCACGAGCAGTACTTC.

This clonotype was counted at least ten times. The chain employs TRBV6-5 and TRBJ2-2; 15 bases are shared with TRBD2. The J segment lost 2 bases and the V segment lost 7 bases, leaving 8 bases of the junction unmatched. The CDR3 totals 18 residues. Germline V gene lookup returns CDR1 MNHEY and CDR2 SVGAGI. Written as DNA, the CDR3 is TGTGCCAGCAATTCTCGGACTAGCGGGAGGGCCAACACCGGGGAGCTGTTTTTT. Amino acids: CASNSRTSGRANTGELFF.

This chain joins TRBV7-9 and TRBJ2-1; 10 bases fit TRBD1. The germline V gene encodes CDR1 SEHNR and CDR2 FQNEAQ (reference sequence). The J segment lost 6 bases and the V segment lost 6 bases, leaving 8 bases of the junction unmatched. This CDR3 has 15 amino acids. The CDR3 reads CASRSPGQGINEQFF. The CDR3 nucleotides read TGTGCCAGCAGATCCCCGGGACAGGGGATCAATGAGCAGTTCTTC.

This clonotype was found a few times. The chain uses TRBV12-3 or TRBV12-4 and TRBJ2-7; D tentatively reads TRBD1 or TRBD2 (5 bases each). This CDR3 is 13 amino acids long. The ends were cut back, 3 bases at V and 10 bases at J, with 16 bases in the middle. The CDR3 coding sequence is TGTGCCAGCAGTTTTAAGGGGCTAGCAGTTCAGTACTTC. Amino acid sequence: CASSFKGLAVQYF.

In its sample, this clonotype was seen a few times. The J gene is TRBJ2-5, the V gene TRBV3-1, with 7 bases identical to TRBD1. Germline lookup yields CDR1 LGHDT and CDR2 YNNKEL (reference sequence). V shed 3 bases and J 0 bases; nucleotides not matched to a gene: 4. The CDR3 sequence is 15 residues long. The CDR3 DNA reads TGTGCCAGCAGCCATCCCAGGGGGAACCAAGAGACCCAGTACTTC. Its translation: CASSHPRGNQETQYF.

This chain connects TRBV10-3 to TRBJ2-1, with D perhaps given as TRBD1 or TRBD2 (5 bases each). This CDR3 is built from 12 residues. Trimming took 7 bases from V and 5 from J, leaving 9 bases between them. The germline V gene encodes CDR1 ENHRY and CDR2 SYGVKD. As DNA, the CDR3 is TGTGCCATCAAGGGACCTAACAATGAGCAGTTCTTC. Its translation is CAIKGPNNEQFF.

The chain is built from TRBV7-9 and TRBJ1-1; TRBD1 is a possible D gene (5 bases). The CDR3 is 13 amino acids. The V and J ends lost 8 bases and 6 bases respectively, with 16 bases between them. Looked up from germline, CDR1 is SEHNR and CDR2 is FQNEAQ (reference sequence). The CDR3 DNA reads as TGTGCCAGCCAAGATCAGGGTTGGGCTGAAGCTTTCTTT. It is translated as CASQDQGWAEAFF.

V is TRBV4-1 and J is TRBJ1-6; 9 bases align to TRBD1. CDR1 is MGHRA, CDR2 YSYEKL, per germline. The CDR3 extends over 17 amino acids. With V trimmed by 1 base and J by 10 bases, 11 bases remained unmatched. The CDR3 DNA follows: TGCGCCAGCAGCCAAGGGGGACAGGGCCCAAGGGGGTCACCCCTCCACTTT. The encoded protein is CASSQGGQGPRGSPLHF.

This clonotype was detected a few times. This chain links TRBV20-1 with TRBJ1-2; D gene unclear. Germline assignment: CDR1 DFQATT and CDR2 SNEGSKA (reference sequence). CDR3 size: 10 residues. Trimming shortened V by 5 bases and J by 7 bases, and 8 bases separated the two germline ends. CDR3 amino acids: CSASNAGYTF. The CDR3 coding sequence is TGCAGTGCTTCAAATGCTGGCTACACCTTC.

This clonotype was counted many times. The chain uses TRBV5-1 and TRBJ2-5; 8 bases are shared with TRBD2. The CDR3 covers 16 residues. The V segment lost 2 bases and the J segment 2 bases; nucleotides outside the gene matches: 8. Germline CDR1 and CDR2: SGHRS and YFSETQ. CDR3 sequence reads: CASSFGFSGAQETQYF. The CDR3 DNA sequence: TGCGCCAGCAGCTTTGGGTTTAGCGGGGCTCAAGAGACCCAGTACTTC.

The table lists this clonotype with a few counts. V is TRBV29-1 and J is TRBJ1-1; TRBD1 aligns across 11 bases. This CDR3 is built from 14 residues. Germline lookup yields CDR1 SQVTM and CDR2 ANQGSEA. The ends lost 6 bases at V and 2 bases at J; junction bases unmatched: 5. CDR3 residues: CSVAGTGGNTEAFF. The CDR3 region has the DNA TGCAGCGTCGCTGGGACAGGGGGTAACACTGAAGCTTTCTTT.

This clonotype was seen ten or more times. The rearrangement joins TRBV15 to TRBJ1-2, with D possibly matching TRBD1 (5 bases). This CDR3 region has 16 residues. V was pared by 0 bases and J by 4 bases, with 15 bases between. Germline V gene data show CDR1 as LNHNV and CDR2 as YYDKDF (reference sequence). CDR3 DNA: TGTGCCACCAGCAGAGAGCACGACGACGACAGCTATGGCTACACCTTC. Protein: CATSREHDDDSYGYTF.

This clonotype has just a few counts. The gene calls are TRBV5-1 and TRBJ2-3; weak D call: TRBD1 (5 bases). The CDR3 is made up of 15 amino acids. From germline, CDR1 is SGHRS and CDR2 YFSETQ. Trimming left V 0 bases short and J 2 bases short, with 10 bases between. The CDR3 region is CASSLETADTDTQYF. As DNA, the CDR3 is TGCGCCAGCAGCTTGGAGACAGCCGACACAGATACGCAGTATTTT.

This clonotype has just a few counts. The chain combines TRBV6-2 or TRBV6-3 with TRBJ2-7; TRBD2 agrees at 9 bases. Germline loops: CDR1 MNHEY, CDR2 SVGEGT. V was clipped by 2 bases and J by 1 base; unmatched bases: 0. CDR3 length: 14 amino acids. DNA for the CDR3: TGTGCCAGCAGTTACGCGGGAGGGTCCTACGAGCAGTACTTC. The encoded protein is CASSYAGGSYEQYF.

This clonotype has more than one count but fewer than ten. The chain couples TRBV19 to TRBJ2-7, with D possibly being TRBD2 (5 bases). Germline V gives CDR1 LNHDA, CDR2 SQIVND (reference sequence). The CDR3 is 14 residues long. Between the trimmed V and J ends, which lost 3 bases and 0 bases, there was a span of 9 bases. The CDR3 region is CASSMSGDSYEQYV. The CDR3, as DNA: TGTGCCAGTAGTATGAGCGGCGACTCCTACGAGCAGTACGTC.

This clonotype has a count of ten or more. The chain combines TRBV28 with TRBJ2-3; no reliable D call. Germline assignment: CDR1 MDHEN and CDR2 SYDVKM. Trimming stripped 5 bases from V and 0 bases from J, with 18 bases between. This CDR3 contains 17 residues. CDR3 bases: TGTGCCAGCAGTGGGCTAGGCGGCCCCACTAGCACAGATACGCAGTATTTT. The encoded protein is CASSGLGGPTSTDTQYF.

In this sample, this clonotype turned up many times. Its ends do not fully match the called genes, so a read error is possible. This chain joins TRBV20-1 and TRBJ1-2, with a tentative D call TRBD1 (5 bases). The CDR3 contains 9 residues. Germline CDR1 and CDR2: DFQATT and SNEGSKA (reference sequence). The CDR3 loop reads CSARVRGGF. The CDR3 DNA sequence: TGCAGTGCTAGAGTCCGCGGGGGGTTC.

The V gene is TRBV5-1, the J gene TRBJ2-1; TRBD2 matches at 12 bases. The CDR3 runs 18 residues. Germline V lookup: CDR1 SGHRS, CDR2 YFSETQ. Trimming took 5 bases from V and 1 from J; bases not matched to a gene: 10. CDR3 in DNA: TGCGCCAGCAGATCGACCAGGACTAGCGGGACTTCCTACAATGAGCAGTTCTTC. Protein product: CASRSTRTSGTSYNEQFF.

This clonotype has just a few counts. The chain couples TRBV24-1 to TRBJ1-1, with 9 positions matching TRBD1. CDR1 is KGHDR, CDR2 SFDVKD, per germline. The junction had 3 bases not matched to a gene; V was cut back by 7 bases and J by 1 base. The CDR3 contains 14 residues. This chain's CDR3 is CATRTGGGNTEAFF. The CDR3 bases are TGTGCCACCAGGACAGGGGGAGGGAACACTGAAGCTTTCTTT.

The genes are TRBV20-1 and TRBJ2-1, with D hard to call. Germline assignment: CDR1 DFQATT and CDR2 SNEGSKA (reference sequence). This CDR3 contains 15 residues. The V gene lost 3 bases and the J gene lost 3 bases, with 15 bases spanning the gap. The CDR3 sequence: CSASGARAYYNEQFF. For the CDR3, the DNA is TGCAGTGCTAGCGGCGCTCGGGCTTACTACAATGAGCAGTTCTTC.